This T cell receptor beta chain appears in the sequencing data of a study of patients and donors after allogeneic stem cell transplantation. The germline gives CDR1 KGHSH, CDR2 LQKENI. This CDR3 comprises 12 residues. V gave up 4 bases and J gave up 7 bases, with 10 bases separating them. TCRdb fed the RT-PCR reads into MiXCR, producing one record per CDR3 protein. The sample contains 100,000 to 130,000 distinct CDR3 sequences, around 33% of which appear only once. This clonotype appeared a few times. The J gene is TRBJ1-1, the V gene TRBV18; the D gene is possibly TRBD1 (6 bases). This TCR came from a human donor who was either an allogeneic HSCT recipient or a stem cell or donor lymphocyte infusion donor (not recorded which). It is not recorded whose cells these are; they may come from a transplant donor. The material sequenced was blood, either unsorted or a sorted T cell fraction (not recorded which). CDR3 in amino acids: CASSRGQNEAFF. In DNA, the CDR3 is TGTGCCAGCTCACGAGGACAGAATGAAGCTTTCTTT.